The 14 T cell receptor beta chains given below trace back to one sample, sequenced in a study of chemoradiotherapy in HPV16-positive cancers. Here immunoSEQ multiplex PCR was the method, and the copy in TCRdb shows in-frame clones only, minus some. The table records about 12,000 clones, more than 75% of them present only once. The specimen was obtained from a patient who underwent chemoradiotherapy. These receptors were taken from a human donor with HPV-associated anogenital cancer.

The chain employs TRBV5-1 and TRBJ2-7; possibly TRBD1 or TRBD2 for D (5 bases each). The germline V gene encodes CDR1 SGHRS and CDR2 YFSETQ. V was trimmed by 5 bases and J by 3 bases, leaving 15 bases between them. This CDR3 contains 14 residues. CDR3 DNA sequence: TGCGCCAGCAGTCTTTCGGGGCCCGGCTACGAGCAGTACTTC. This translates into CASSLSGPGYEQYF.

CDR3 nucleotides: TGTGCCAGCAGCCCCTGGGGTAGCGGGACCTCCTACAATGAGCAGTTCTTC. Residues: CASSPWGSGTSYNEQFF. J is TRBJ2-1 and V is TRBV5-6; TRBD2 matches at 8 bases. Trimming took 4 bases from V and 0 from J; bases not matched to a gene: 9. This CDR3 region has 17 residues. CDR1 and CDR2 from the germline V gene are SGHDT and YYEEEE.

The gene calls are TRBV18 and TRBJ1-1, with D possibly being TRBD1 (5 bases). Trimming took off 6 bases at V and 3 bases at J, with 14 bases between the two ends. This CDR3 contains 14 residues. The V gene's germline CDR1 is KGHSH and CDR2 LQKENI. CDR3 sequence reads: CASSQGSEDTEAFF. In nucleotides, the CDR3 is TGTGCCAGCTCGCAGGGATCAGAGGACACTGAAGCTTTCTTT.

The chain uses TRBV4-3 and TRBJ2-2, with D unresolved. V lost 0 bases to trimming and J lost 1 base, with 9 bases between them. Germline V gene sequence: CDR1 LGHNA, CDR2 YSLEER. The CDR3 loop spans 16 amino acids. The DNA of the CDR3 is TGCGCCAGCAGCCAAGATATGGGCCAGAACACCGGGGAGCTGTTTTTT. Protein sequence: CASSQDMGQNTGELFF.

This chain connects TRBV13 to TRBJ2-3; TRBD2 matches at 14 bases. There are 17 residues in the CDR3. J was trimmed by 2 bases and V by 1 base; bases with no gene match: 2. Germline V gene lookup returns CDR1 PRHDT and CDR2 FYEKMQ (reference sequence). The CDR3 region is CASSLVGLAGVTDTQYF. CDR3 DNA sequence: TGTGCCAGCAGCTTAGTGGGACTAGCGGGGGTCACAGATACGCAGTATTTT. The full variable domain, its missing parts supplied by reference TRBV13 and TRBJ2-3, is AAGVIQSPRHLIKEKRETATLKCYPIPRHDTVYWYQQGPGQDPQFLISFYEKMQSDKGSIPDRFSAQQFSDYHSELNMSSLELGDSALYFCASSLVGLAGVTDTQYFGPGTRLTVL.

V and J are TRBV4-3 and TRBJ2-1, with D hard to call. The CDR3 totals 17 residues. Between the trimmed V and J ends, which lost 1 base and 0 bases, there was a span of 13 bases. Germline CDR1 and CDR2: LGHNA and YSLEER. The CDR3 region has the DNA TGCGCCAGCAGCCAAGGAACCACAGCCGGCTCCTACAATGAGCAGTTCTTC. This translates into CASSQGTTAGSYNEQFF.

In nucleotides, the CDR3 is TGTGCCACCAGCAGCCGGGCCCGCGGGTCTGAGCAGTTCTTC. Its translation is CATSSRARGSEQFF. V and J are TRBV15 and TRBJ2-1, with D perhaps matching TRBD2 (5 bases). The germline CDR1 and CDR2 sequences are LNHNV and YYDKDF (reference sequence). The CDR3 has 14 amino acids. V was shortened by 3 bases and J by 9 bases, with 15 bases between the two germline ends.

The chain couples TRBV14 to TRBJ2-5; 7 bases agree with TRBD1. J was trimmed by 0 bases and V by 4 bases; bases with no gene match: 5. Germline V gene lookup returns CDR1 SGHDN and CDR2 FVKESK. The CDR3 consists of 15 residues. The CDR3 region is CASSRARGHQETQYF. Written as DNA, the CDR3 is TGTGCCAGCAGCCGAGCTAGGGGGCACCAAGAGACCCAGTACTTC. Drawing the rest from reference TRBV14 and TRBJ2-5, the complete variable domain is EAGVTQFPSHSVIEKGQTVTLRCDPISGHDNLYWYRRVMGKEIKFLLHFVKESKQDESGMPNNRFLAERTGGTYSTLKVQPAELEDSGVYFCASSRARGHQETQYFGPGTRLLVL.

CDR3 DNA: TGTGCCAGCAGTTACGACGGGAACACTGAAGCTTTCTTT. Its translation is CASSYDGNTEAFF. This chain links TRBV7-9 with TRBJ1-1; D not resolved. The V end lost 6 bases, the J end lost 1 base, and 9 bases lay between the germline ends. In germline, CDR1 is SEHNR, CDR2 FQNEAQ (reference sequence). CDR3 length: 13 amino acids.

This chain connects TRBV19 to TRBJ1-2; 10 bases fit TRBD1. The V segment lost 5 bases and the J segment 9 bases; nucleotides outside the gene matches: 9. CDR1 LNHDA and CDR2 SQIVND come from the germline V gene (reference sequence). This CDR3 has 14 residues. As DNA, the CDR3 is TGTGCCAGTAGTTCGGACCGGGACAGGGGAAGCTACACCTTC. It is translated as CASSSDRDRGSYTF. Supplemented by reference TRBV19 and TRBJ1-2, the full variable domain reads DGGITQSPKYLFRKEGQNVTLSCEQNLNHDAMYWYRQDPGQGLRLIYYSQIVNDFQKGDIAEGYSVSREKKESFPLTVTSAQKNPTAFYLCASSSDRDRGSYTFGSGTRLTVV.

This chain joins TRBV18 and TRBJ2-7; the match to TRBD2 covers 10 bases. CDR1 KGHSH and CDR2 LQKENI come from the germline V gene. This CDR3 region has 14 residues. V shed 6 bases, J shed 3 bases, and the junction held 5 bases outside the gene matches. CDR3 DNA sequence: TGTGCCAGCTCGGTAGCGGGGGGCCGCTACGAGCAGTACTTC. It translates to CASSVAGGRYEQYF.

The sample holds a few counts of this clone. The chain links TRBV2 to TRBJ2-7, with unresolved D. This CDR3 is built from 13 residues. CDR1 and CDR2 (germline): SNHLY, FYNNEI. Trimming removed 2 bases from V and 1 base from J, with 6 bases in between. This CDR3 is CASSESPSYEQYF. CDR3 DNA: TGTGCCAGCAGTGAATCCCCATCCTACGAGCAGTACTTC.

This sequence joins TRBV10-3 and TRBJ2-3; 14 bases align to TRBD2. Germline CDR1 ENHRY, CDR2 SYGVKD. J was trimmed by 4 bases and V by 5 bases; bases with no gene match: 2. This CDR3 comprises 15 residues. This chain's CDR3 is CAISLTSGGADTQYF. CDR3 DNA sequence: TGTGCCATCAGTCTGACTAGCGGGGGGGCAGATACGCAGTATTTT.

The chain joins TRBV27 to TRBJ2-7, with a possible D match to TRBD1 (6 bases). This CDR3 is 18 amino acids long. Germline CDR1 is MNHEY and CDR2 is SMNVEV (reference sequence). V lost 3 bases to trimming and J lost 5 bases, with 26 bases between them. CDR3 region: CASSFFKSGFRGLDEQYF. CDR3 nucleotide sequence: TGTGCCAGCAGTTTCTTCAAATCGGGGTTCAGGGGTTTGGACGAGCAGTACTTC.